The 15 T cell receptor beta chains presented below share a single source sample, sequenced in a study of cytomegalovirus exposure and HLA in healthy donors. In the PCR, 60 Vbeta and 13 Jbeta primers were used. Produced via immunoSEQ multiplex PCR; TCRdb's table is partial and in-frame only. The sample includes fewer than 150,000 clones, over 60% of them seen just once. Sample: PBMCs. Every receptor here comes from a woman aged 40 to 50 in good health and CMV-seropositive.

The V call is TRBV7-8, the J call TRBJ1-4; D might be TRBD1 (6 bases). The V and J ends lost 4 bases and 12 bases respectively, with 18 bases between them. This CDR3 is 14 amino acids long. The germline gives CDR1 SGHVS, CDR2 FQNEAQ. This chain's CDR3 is CASSSVPGEGELFF. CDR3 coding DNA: TGTGCCAGCAGCTCAGTCCCAGGGGAAGGGGAACTGTTTTTT.

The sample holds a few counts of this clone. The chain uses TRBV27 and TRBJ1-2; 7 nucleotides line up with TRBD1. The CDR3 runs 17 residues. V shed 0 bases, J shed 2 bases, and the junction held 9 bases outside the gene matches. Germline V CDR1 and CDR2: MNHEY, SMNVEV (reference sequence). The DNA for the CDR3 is TGTGCCAGCAGTTTATCGCCCATGACAGGGAGAAACTATGGCTACACCTTC. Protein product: CASSLSPMTGRNYGYTF.

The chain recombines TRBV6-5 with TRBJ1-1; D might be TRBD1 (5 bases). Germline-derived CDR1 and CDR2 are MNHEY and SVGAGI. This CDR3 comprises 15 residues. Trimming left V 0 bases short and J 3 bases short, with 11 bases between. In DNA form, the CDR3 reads TGTGCCAGCAGTTACTCATGGGGCCGGGACACTGAAGCTTTCTTT. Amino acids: CASSYSWGRDTEAFF.

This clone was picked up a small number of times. This chain's CDR3 is CASSMLTGSSYNEQFF. The CDR3 bases are TGTGCCAGTAGTATGCTAACGGGGTCCTCCTACAATGAGCAGTTCTTC. The V call is TRBV19, the J call TRBJ2-1, with a tentative D call TRBD2 (5 bases). From germline, CDR1 is LNHDA and CDR2 SQIVND (reference sequence). CDR3 length equals 16 residues. V lost 3 bases and J 0 bases, leaving 12 bases between the germline ends.

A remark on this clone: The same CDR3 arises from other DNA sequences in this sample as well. The CDR3: CASSPDRMNTEAFF. The CDR3 DNA is TGTGCCAGCTCACCGGACAGGATGAACACTGAAGCTTTCTTT. J is TRBJ1-1 and V is TRBV18, with 7 bases fitting TRBD1. The CDR3 length is 14 residues. Per germline, CDR1 KGHSH and CDR2 LQKENI. The V segment lost 3 bases and the J segment 0 bases; nucleotides outside the gene matches: 1.

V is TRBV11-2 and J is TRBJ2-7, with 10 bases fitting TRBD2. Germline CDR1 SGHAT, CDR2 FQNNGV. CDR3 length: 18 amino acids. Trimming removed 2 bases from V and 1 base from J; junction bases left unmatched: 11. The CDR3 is CASSLRRQLAGRSYEQYF. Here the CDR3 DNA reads TGTGCCAGCAGCTTAAGGCGGCAACTAGCGGGACGATCCTACGAGCAGTACTTC.

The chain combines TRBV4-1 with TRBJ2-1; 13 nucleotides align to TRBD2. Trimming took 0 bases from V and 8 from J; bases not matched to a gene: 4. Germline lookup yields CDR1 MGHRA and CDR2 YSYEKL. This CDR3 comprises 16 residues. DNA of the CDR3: TGCGCCAGCAGCCAAGAAACTAGCGGGGGGGTCGATGAGCAGTTCTTC. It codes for CASSQETSGGVDEQFF.

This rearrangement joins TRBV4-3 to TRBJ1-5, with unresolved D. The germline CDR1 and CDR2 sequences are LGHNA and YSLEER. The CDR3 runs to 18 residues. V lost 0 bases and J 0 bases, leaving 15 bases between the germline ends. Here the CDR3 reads CASSQDVIGSYSNQPQHF. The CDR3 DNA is TGCGCCAGCAGCCAAGATGTCATAGGGAGCTATAGCAATCAGCCCCAGCATTTT.

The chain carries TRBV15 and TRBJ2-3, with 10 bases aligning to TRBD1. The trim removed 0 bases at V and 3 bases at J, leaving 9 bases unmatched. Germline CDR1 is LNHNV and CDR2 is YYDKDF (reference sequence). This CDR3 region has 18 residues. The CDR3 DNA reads TGTGCCACCAGCAGAGATTATGGGACAGGGGTTAAGACAGATACGCAGTATTTT. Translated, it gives CATSRDYGTGVKTDTQYF.

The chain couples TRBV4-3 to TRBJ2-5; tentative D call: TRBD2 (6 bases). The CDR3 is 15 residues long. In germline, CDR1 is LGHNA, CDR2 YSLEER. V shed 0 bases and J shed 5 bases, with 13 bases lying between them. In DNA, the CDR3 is TGCGCCAGCAGCCAAGAGGGACGGGAGTTTGAGACCCAGTACTTC. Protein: CASSQEGREFETQYF.

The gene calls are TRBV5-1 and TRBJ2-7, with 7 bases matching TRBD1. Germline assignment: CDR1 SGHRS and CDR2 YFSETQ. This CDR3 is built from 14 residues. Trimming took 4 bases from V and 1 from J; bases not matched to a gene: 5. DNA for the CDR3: TGCGCCAGCAGCGATCGGACAGGTTCCTACGAGCAGTACTTC. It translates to CASSDRTGSYEQYF.

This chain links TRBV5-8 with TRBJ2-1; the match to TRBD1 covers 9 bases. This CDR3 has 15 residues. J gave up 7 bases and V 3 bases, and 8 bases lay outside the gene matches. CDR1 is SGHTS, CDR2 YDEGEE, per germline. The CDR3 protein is CASSYGTGPSNEQFF. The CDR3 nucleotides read TGTGCCAGCAGCTATGGGACAGGGCCATCAAATGAGCAGTTCTTC.

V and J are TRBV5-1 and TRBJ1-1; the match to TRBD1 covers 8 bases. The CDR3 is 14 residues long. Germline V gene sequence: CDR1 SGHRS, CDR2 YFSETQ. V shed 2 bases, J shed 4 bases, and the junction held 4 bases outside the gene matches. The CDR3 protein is CASSLQGGGTEAFF. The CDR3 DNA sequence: TGCGCCAGCAGCTTACAGGGGGGGGGCACTGAAGCTTTCTTT.

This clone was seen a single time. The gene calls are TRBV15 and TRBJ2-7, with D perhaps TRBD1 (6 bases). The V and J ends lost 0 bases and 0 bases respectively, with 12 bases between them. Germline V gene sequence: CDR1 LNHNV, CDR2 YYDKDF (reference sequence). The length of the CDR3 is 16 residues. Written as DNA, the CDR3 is TGTGCCACCAGCAGAGACTACGGACAGAGCTCCTACGAGCAGTACTTC. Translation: CATSRDYGQSSYEQYF.

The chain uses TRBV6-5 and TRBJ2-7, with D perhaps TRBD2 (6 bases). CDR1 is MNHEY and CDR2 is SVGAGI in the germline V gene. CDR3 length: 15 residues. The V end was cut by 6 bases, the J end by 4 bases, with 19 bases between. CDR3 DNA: TGTGCCAGCAGCCCTCGAGGTAGCGGCTCTTACGAGCAGTACTTC. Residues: CASSPRGSGSYEQYF.